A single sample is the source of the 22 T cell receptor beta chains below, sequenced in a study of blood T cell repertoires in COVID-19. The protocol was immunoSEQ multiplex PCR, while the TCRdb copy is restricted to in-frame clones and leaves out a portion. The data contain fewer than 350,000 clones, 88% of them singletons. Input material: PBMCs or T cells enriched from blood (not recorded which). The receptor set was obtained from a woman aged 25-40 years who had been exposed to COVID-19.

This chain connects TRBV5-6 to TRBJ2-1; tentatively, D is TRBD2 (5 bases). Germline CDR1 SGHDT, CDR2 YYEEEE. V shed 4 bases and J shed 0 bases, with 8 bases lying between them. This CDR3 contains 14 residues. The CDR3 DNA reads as TGTGCCAGCAGCCTCGGGGTCTCCTACAATGAGCAGTTCTTC. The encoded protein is CASSLGVSYNEQFF.

The CDR3 sequence: CASSIGQNGYTF. CDR3 DNA: TGTGCCAGCAGCATTGGACAAAATGGCTACACCTTC. V usage is TRBV3-1 (or the pseudogene TRBV3-2) and J usage is TRBJ1-2, with TRBD1 as a possible D gene (5 bases). This CDR3 is built from 12 residues. The V gene's germline CDR1 is LGHDT and CDR2 YNNKEL (reference sequence). The V end was cut by 5 bases, the J end by 6 bases, with 10 bases between.

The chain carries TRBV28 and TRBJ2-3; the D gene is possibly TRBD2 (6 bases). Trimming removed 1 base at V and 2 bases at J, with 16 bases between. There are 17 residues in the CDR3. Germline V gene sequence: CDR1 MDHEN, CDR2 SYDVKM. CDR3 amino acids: CASSLSRGGGPTDTQYF. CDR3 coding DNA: TGTGCCAGCAGTTTATCCCGGGGAGGTGGACCCACAGATACGCAGTATTTT.

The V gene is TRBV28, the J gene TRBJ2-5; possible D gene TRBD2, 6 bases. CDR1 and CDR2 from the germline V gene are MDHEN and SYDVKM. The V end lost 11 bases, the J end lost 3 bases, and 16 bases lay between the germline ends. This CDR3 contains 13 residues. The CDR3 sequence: CAVGGDPKETQYF. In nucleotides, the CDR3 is TGTGCCGTCGGGGGAGATCCCAAAGAGACCCAGTACTTC.

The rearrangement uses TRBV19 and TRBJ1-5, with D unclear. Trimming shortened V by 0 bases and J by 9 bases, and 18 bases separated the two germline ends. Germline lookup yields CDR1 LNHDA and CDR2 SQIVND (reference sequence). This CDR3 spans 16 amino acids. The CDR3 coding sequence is TGTGCCAGTAGTATAGATCCTATCGGTCCGGGGTGGCCCCAGCATTTT. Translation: CASSIDPIGPGWPQHF.

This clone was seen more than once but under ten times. CDR3 sequence (DNA): TGTGCCCAAGAGGCTAGCACCTCCGAGCAGTACTTC. It specifies CAQEASTSEQYF. The genes are TRBV2 and TRBJ2-7; the D gene is possibly TRBD2 (5 bases). CDR1 is SNHLY, CDR2 FYNNEI, per germline. V was shortened by 11 bases and J by 6 bases, with 17 bases between the two germline ends. CDR3 length: 12 amino acids.

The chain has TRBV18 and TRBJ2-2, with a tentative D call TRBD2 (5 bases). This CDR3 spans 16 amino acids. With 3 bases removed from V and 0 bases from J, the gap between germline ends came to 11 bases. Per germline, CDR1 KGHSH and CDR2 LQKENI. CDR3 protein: CASSPTRTANTGELFF. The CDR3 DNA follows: TGTGCCAGCTCACCTACTAGGACCGCGAACACCGGGGAGCTGTTTTTT. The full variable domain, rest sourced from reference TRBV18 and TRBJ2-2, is NAGVMQNPRHLVRRRGQEARLRCSPMKGHSHVYWYRQLPEEGLKFMVYLQKENIIDESGMPKERFSAEFPKEGPSILRIQQVVRGDSAAYFCASSPTRTANTGELFFGEGSRLTVL.

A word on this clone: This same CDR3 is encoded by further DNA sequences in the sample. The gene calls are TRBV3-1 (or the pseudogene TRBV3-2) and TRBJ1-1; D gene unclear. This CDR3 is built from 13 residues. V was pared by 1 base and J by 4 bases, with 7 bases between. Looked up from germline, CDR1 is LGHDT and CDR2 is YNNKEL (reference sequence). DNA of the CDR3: TGTGCCAGCAGCCAAGGTAGAGGCACTGAAGCTTTCTTT. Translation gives CASSQGRGTEAFF.

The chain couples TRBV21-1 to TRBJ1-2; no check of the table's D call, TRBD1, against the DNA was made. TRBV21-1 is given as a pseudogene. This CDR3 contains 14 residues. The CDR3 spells CASSKVNRVYGYTF. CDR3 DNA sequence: TGTGCCAGCAGCAAAGTAAACAGGGTCTATGGCTACACCTTC.

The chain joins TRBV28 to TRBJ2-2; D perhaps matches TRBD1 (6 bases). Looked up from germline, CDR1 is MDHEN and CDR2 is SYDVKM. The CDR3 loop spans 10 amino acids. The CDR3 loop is CPGAGGELFF. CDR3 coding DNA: TGTCCAGGGGCGGGCGGGGAGCTGTTTTTT. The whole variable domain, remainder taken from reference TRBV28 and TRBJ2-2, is DVKVTQSSRYLVKRTGEKVFLECVQDMDHENMFWYRQDPGLGLRLIYFSYDVKMKEKGDIPEGYSVSREKKERFSLILESASTNQTSMYLCPGAGGELFFGEGSRLTVL.

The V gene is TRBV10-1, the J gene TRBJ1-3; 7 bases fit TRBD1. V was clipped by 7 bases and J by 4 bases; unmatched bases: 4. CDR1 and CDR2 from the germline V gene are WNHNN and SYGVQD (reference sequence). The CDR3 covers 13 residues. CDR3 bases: TGCGCCAGCACCTTGGGACAGGGAAACACCATATATTTT. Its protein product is CASTLGQGNTIYF.

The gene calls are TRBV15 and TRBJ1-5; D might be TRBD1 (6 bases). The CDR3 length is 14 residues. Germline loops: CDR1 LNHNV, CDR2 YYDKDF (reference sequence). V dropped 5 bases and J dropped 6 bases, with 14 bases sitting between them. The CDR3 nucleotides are TGTGCCACCAGCCCTTACAGGGAGAGTCAGCCCCAGCATTTT. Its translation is CATSPYRESQPQHF.

The CDR3 spells CAIRGQGHGELFF. The CDR3 DNA reads TGTGCCATCAGGGGACAGGGGCACGGGGAGCTGTTTTTT. The chain has TRBV10-3 and TRBJ2-2; 10 bases are shared with TRBD1. The germline CDR1 and CDR2 sequences are ENHRY and SYGVKD. Trimming removed 6 bases from V and 7 bases from J; junction bases left unmatched: 2. The CDR3 totals 13 residues.

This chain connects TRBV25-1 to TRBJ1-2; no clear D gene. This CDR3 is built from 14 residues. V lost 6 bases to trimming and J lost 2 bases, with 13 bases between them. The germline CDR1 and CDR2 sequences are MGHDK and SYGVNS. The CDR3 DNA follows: TGTGCCAGCAGCGAGGGATGGGAGAACTATGGCTACACCTTC. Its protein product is CASSEGWENYGYTF.

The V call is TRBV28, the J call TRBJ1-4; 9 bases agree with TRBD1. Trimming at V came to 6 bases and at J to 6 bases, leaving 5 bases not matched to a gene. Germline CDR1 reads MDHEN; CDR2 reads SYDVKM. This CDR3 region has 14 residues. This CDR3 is CASRGTGRDEKLFF. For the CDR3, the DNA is TGTGCCAGCAGGGGGACAGGGCGTGATGAAAAACTGTTTTTT. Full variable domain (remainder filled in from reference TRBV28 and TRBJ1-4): DVKVTQSSRYLVKRTGEKVFLECVQDMDHENMFWYRQDPGLGLRLIYFSYDVKMKEKGDIPEGYSVSREKKERFSLILESASTNQTSMYLCASRGTGRDEKLFFGSGTQLSVL.

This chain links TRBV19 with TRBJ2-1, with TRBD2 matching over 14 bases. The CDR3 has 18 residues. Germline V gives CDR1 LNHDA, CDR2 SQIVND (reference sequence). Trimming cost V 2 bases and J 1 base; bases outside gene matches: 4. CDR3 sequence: CASSITGTSGRSYNEQFF. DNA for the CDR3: TGTGCCAGTAGTATAACCGGGACTAGCGGGAGATCCTACAATGAGCAGTTCTTC.

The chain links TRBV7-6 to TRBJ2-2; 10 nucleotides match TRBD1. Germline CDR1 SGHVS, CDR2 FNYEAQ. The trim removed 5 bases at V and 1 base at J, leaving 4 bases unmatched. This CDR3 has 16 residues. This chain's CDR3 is CASSGRDRGNTGELFF. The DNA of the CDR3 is TGTGCCAGCAGCGGCCGGGACAGGGGGAACACCGGGGAGCTGTTTTTT.

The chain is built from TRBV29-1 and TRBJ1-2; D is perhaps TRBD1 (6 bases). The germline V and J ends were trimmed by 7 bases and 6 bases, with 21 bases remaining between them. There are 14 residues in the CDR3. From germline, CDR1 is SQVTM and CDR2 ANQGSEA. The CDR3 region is CSALPTGLPDGYTF. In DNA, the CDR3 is TGCAGCGCCCTACCCACAGGGCTACCCGATGGCTACACCTTC.

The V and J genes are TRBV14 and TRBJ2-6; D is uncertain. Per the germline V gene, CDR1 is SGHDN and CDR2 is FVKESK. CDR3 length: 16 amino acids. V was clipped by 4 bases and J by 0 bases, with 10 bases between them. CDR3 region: CASSPLVGSGANVLTF. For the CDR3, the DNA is TGTGCCAGCAGCCCCCTCGTCGGCTCTGGGGCCAACGTCCTGACTTTC.

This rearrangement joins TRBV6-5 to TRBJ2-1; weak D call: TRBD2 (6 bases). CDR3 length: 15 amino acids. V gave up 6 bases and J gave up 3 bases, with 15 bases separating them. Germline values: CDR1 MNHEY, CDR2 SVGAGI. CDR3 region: CASSAPWGDYNEQFF. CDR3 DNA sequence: TGTGCCAGCAGCGCCCCTTGGGGGGACTACAATGAGCAGTTCTTC.

The DNA for the CDR3 is TGCGCCAGCAGCCCGCAGCAGGCCTACGAGCAGTACTTC. Protein product: CASSPQQAYEQYF. The chain is built from TRBV5-1 and TRBJ2-7; D is ambiguous. Trimming pared 4 bases from V and 2 bases from J, leaving 10 bases between. The CDR3 is 13 amino acids. Germline CDR1 reads SGHRS; CDR2 reads YFSETQ.

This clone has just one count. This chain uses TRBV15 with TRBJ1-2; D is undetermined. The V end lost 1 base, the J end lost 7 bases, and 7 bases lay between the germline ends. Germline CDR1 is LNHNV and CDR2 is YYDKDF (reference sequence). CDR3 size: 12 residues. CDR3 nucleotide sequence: TGTGCCACCAGCAGAGCACCCGGTGGCTACACCTTC. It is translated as CATSRAPGGYTF.